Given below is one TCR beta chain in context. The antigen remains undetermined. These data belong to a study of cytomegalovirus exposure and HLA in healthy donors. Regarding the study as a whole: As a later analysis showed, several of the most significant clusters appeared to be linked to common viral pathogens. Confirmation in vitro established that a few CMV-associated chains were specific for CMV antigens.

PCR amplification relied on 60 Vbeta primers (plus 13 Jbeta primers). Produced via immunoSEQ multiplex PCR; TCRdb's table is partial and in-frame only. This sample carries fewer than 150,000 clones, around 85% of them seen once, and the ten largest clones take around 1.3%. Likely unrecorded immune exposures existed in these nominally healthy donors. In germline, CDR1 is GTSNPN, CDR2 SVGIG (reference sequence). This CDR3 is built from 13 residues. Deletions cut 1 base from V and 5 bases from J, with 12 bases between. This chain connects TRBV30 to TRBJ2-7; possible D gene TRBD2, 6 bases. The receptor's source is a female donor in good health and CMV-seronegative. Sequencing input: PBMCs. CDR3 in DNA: TGTGCCTGGAGTGGGCTAGCGATGGACGAGCAGTACTTC. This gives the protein CAWSGLAMDEQYF.